This T cell receptor beta chain came from a study of blood T cell repertoires in COVID-19. Overall study: Sources were T cells, B-cell-depleted T cells, or PBMCs; the material itself was cDNA or gDNA.

Trimming cost V 1 base and J 5 bases; bases outside gene matches: 6. Germline-derived CDR1 and CDR2 are SGHVS and FNYEAQ. The CDR3 is 15 amino acids. The authors' processing: Estimation of nucleated cell counts was performed using reference gene primer amplification. TCRdb keeps only in-frame clones here, not all; method: immunoSEQ multiplex PCR. V and J calls and clone size are those listed in that table; D and trimming were worked out from the DNA. This table holds approximately 150,000 clones, about 84% found once. The sequenced sample consisted of peripheral blood. The clonotype originates from a woman aged 45-65 years with acute or convalescent COVID-19. The J gene is TRBJ1-1, the V gene TRBV7-6; TRBD1 matches at 8 bases. CDR3 in DNA: TGTGCCAGCAGCTTAGTAGGACAGGGTGAAACTGAAGCTTTCTTT. Encoded protein: CASSLVGQGETEAFF.